Listed here is a single T cell receptor (beta chain). This clonotype occurred many times. Its recognized antigen is unknown. There are no base qualities to consult, and no much larger clone falls within one base. These data come from a study of T cells in Graves' hyperthyroidism and ophthalmopathy (dated by TCRdb to the late 2010s). In the study overall: A discovery cohort of about a hundred patients, about 40 with Graves' ophthalmopathy and about 58 with stable Graves' hyperthyroidism, was used to find distinguishing TCR V-J signatures. An independent validation cohort of under 20 hyperthyroidism patients and about 16 patients who later progressed to ophthalmopathy tested prospective prediction of ophthalmopathy. The 100 or so discovery patients were divided at random into training and test sets in a 7:3 ratio. The study also compared thyroid tissue and blood T-cell repertoires from several Graves' hyperthyroidism patients. After blood sampling, hyperthyroidism patients were treated with methimazole at a starting dose of 30 mg daily, and ophthalmopathy patients were treated with high-dose intravenous methylprednisolone. The paper reports TCR Vbeta CDR3 sequencing of more than 120 peripheral blood samples: 40 to 45 ophthalmopathy, fewer than 85 hyperthyroidism and approximately 17 progressor patients. Summary of the overall study and its limitations: In validation, progression to ophthalmopathy was predicted by the model with 70.59% sensitivity and 72.22% specificity, a median of roughly 6 months before onset. Most expanded thyroid clonotypes (frequency above 0.001) were also detected in blood, a finding suggesting that blood repertoires may reflect thyroid immune responses. Ophthalmopathy was separated from stable hyperthyroidism by a 13 V-J signature model, with approximately 86% sensitivity and about 81% specificity obtained in cross-validation and 80%/75% obtained in testing. Sample size was not statistically predetermined, and investigators were not blinded to group allocation.

The TCR beta CDR3 regions were amplified from RNA transcripts. The first round of RT-PCR for the TCR CDR3 was performed with the HTBI primer set and the Qiagen OneStep RT-PCR kit. Libraries were constructed in a second round of multiplex PCR, after which size selection and purification were carried out. The libraries were sequenced on an Illumina HiSeq2000 using paired-end 100 bp reads. Per the authors' processing: SOAPnuke was used to process the raw data, removing reads that contained adapters or uncalled bases, had a mean Phred below 15, or lacked an exact match to the constant primer or identifier. High-quality paired reads were merged with COPE v1.2.5, and unique nucleotide sequences were defined as clonotypes. MiTCR v1.1 was used to align the clonotypes against IMGT TRBV, TRBD and TRBJ reference segments. Only V-J combinations with frequency above 0.0001, covering 99% to 99.2% of repertoires, were analysed. A TCS score was defined as the ratio of F50 (clonal expansion) to E x V (chaos), with BLOSUM62-based TCRdist applied between CDR3 peptides within each V-J. Welch's t-statistics and random forest reduced around 520 V-J features to 10 to 15, which were used in a naive Bayes classifier (R e1071). The similarity between thyroid and blood repertoires was quantified using the Morisita-Horn index. TCRdb reprocessed the public reads (quality trimming at Q25 with fastp, clone calling with MiXCR) and kept in-frame beta chains. Each entry merges the rows of one CDR3 protein and shows their most common DNA and genes. TCRdb, rather than the study authors, made the V and J calls. This sample lists 500,000 to 600,000 distinct CDR3 sequences; 40% to 55% were detected once. In total, the top ten clones hold around 19% of the sample.

Exclusion was applied to patients with uncontrolled infections, other autoimmune diseases, pregnancy or lactation. Diagnoses relied on clinical symptoms, serum thyroxine and TRAb, thyroid ultrasound and orbital computed tomography. Total RNA was extracted with Trizol reagent, and quality was checked on an Agilent 2100 Bioanalyzer. The germline V gene sets CDR1 to SGHRS and CDR2 to YFSETQ. The cysteine opens and the phenylalanine closes a CDR3 of 13 amino acids. The only DNA kept is the CDR3, 39 bases in frame from the first base. Deletion took 5 bases off V and 3 bases off J, with a span of 12 bases between the germline ends.

The receptor was derived from an adult woman with Graves' disease, either hyperthyroidism or ophthalmopathy (not recorded which). The V and J segments used are TRBV5-1 and TRBJ2-7; the D segment may tentatively be TRBD1 or TRBD2, each giving 5 matched bases. What was sequenced was peripheral blood or thyroid tissue (not recorded which). The CDR3 in this case is CASRGTAHYEQYF. At the DNA level, the sequence is TGCGCCAGCAGAGGGACGGCGCACTACGAGCAGTACTTC.